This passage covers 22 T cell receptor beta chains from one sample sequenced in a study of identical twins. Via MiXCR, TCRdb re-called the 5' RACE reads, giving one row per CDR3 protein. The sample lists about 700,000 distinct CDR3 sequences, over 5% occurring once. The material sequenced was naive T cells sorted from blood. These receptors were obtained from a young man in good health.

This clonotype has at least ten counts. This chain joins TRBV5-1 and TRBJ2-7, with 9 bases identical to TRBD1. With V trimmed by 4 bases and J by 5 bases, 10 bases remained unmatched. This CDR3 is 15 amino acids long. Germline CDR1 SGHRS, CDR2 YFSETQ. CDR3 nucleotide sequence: TGCGCCAGCAGCAAGGACGGGACAGGGTACGACGAGCAGTACTTC. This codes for CASSKDGTGYDEQYF.

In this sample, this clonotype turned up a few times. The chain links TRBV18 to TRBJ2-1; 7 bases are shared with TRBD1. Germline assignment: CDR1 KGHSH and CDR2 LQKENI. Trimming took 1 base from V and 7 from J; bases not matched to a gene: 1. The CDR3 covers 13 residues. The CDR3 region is CASSPQTGNEQFF. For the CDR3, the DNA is TGTGCCAGCTCACCACAGACAGGGAATGAGCAGTTCTTC.

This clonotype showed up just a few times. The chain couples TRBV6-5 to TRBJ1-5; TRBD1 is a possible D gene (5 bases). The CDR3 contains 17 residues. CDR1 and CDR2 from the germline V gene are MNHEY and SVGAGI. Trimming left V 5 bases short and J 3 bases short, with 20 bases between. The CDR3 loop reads CASSHRRGGATNQPQHF. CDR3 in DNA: TGTGCCAGCAGTCACAGGAGGGGAGGGGCCACCAATCAGCCCCAGCATTTT.

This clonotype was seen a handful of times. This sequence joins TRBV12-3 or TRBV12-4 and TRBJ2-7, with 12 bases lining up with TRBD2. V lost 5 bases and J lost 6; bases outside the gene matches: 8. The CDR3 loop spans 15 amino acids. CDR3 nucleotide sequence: TGTGCCAGCAGTCTGACTAGCGGGAGCTTAGGCGAGCAGTACTTC. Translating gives CASSLTSGSLGEQYF.

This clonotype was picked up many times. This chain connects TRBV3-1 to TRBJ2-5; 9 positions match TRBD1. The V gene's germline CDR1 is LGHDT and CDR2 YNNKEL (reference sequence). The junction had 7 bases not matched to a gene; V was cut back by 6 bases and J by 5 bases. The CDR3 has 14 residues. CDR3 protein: CASRYRGRVETQYF. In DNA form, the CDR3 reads TGTGCCAGCAGGTACAGGGGGCGCGTGGAGACCCAGTACTTC.

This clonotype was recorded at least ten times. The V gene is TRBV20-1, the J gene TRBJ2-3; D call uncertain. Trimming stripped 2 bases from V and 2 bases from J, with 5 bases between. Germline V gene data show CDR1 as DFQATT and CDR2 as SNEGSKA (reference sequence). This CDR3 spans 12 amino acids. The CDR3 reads CSARSHTDTQYF. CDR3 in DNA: TGCAGTGCTAGAAGTCACACAGATACGCAGTATTTT.

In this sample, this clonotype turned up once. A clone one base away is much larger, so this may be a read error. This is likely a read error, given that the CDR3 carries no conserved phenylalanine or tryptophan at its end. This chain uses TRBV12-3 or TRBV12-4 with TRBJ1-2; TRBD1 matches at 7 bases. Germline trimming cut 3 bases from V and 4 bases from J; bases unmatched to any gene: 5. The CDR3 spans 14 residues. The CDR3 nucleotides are TGTGCCAGCAGTTTTCAGACAGGGATCTATGGCTACACCTGC. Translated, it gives CASSFQTGIYGYTC.

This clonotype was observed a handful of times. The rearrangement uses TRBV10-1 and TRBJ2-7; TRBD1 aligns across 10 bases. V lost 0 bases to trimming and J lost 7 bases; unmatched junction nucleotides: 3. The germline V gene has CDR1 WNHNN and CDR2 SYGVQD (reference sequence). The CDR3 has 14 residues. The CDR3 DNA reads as TGCGCCAGCAGTGAGTCGGGACAGGGGCGGGAGCAGTACGTC. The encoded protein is CASSESGQGREQYV.

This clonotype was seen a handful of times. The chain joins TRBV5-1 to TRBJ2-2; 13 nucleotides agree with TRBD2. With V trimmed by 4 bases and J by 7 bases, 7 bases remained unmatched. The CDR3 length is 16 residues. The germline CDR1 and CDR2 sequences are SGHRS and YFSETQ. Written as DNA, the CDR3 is TGCGCCAGCAGCCGGGGGACTAGCGGGAATTTCGGGGAGCTGTTTTTT. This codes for CASSRGTSGNFGELFF.

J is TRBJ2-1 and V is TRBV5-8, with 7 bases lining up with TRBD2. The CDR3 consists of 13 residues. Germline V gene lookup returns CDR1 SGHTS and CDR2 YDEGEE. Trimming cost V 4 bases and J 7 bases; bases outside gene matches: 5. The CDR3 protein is CASSGIGGNEQFF. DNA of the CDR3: TGTGCCAGCAGCGGGATCGGGGGGAATGAGCAGTTCTTC.

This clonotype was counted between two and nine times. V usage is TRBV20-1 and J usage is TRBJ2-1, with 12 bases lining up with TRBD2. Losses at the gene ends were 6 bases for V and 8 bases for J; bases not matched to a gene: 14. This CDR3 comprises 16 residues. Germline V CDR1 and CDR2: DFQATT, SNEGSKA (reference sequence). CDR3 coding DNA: TGCAGTGCGCGGGGACTTCTAGCGGGAGGGTTTGATGAGCAGTTCTTC. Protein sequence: CSARGLLAGGFDEQFF.

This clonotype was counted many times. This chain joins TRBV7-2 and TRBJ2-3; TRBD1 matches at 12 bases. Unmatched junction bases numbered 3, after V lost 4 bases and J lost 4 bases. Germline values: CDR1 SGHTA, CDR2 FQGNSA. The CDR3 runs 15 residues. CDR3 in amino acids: CASSWGTGGPDTQYF. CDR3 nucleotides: TGTGCCAGCAGCTGGGGGACAGGGGGCCCAGATACGCAGTATTTT.

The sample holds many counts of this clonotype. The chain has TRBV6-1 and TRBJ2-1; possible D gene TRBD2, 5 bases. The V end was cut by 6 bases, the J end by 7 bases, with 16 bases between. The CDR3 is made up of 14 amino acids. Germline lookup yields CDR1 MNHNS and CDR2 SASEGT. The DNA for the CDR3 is TGTGCCAGCAGAACCCACGTCGGGGTAAATGAGCAGTTCTTC. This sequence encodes CASRTHVGVNEQFF.

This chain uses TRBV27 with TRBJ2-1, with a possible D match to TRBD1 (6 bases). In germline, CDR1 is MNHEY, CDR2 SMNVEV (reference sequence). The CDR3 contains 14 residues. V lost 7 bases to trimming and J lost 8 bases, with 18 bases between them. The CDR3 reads CASTPSTGFHEQFF. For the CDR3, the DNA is TGTGCCAGCACGCCAAGCACAGGGTTCCATGAGCAGTTCTTC.

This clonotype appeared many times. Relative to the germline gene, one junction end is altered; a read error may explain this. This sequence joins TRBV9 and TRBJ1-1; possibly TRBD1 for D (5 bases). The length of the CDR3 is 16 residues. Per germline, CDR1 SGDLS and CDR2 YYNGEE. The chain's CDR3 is CASSVAPGAANAEAFF. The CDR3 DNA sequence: TGTGCCAGCAGCGTAGCTCCCGGGGCTGCGAACGCTGAAGCTTTCTTT.

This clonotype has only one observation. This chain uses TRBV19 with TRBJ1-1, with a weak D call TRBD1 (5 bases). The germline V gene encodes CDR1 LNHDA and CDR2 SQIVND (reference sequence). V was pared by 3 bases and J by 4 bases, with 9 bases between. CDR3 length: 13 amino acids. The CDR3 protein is CASSIKGTTEAFF. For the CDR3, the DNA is TGTGCCAGTAGTATTAAGGGGACCACTGAAGCTTTCTTT.

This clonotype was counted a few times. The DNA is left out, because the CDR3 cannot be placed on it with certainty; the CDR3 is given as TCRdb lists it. CDR3 residues: CASSQEWGGGSPPFF. This sequence joins TRBV4-1 and TRBJ2-1; TRBD1 is the table's D call and was not checked against the DNA. CDR1 and CDR2 (germline): MGHRA, YSYEKL. The CDR3 is 15 residues long, counting both termini.

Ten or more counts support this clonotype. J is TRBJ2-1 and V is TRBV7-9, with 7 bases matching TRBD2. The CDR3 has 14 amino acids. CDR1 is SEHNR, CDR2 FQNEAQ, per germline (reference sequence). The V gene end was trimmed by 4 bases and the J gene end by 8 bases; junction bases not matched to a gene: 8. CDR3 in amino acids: CASSSPGRGDEQFF. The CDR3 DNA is TGTGCCAGCAGCTCTCCGGGGAGGGGAGATGAGCAGTTCTTC.

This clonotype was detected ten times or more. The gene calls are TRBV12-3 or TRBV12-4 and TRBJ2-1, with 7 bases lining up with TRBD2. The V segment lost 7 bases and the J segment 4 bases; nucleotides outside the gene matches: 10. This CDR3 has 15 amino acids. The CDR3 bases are TGTGCCAGCACCCGTCTGGCTAGCGGTTACAATGAGCAGTTCTTC. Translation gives CASTRLASGYNEQFF.

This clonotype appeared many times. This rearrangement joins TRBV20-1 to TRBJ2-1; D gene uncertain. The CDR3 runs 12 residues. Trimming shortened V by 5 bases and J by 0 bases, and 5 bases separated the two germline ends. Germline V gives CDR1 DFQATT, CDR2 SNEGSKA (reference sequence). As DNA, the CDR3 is TGCAGTGCTGCTCCCTCCTACAATGAGCAGTTCTTC. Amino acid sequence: CSAAPSYNEQFF.

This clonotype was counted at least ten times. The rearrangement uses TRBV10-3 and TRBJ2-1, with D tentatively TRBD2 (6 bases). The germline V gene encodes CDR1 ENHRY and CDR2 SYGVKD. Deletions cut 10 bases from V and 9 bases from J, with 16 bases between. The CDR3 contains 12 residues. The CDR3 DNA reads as TGTGCCAGCGGGGACGCCATAAGTGAGCAGTTCTTC. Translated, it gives CASGDAISEQFF.

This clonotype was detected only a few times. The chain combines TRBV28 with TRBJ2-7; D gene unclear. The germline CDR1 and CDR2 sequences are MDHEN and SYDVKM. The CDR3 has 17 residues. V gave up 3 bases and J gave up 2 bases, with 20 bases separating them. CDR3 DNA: TGTGCCAGCAGTTTGCCCCATTATGGTGACCCAACCTACGAGCAGTACTTC. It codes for CASSLPHYGDPTYEQYF.